This T cell receptor beta chain was observed in a study of blood T cells in healthy people across ages. V was shortened by 4 bases and J by 0 bases, with 13 bases between the two germline ends. Germline lookup yields CDR1 LGHNA and CDR2 YNFKEQ. The CDR3 is 16 residues long. There are a few counts of this clonotype. The sample providers were healthy Caucasian people from Russia, aged about 6 to 90. For the second PCR, which ran for about 7 to 11 cycles, a sample-barcoded 5' primer and a J-beta primer mix were used. TCRdb reprocessed the 5' RACE reads via MiXCR and lists one record per CDR3 protein. The sample has around 1,000,000 distinct CDR3 sequences; roughly 24% are singletons. This sample also belongs to another study, concerning T cells of mothers and their children.

The chain recombines TRBV4-2 with TRBJ1-3; a possible D gene is TRBD1 (6 bases). The TCR sequence derives from a girl under 10 years old in good health. The sequencing sample was made of blood. CDR3 sequence: CASSPRGVHSGNTIYF. As DNA, the CDR3 is TGTGCCAGCAGCCCCAGGGGTGTACACTCTGGAAACACCATATATTTT.